Listed below are T cell receptor beta chains from one sample, sequenced in a study of radiotherapy plus CTLA-4 blockade in lung cancer. Profiled with immunoSEQ multiplex PCR; TCRdb holds only in-frame clones, not every one. Of tens of thousands of clones in the sample, roughly 81% were seen once. The material sequenced was peripheral blood, taken from a patient treated with radiotherapy plus ipilimumab. The receptors stem from a human donor with non-small cell lung cancer whose response to radiotherapy plus ipilimumab could not be evaluated. The CDR3 runs from the conserved cysteine through the conserved F or W. A D gene is named only where the DNA matches it firmly. Not every row has a clone size; where given, it reads once, few, many or a size class.

>TRBV7-2|NA|TRBJ2-7|TRBD2
TGTGCCAGCAGCTTACGCCGGGAGGCCTACGAGCAGTACTTC
CASSLRREAYEQYF
>TRBV19|NA|TRBJ2-1|TRBD2
TGTGCCAGTAGTCCCACTATCTTGGCGGGAGCCTACAATGAGCAGTTCTTC
CASSPTILAGAYNEQFF
>TRBV28|NA|TRBJ1-5|NA
TGTGCCAGCAGTTTTGGTTGGTGGCAGGGAGGAAATCAGCCCCAGCATTTT
CASSFGWWQGGNQPQHF
>TRBV18|NA|TRBJ2-7|NA
TGTGCCAGCTCAGAGACAGTAGCCCACGAGCAGTACTTC
CASSETVAHEQYF
>TRBV27|once|TRBJ2-7|TRBD2
TGTGCCAGCAGTGATAGCGGGATCACCTACGAGCAGTACTTC
CASSDSGITYEQYF
>TRBV11-2|NA|TRBJ1-2|NA
TGTGCCAGCAGCTTAGGAGTCGGACAGTACTATGGCTACACCTTC
CASSLGVGQYYGYTF
>TRBV23-1|NA|TRBJ1-4|TRBD1
TGCGCCAGCAGTCCGGAGAGAGAGGACAGGGACGAAAAACTGTTTTTT
CASSPEREDRDEKLFF
>TRBV7-2|NA|TRBJ2-3|TRBD2
TGTGCCAGCAGCTTAGTTCCAGCGGGGGGCACAGATACGCAGTATTTT
CASSLVPAGGTDTQYF
>TRBV5-8|NA|TRBJ2-1|TRBD2
TGTGCCAGCAGCTTGGGGACTAGCGGGAGAGATGAGCAGTTCTTC
CASSLGTSGRDEQFF
>TRBV4-3|NA|TRBJ2-7|TRBD1
TGCGCCAGCAGCCAAGACGGGGACAGGAGGAACGAGCAGTACTTC
CASSQDGDRRNEQYF
>TRBV4-3|NA|TRBJ2-1|TRBD2
TGCGCCAGCAGCCGAGGACTAGCGAATCGTTACAATGAGCAGTTCTTC
CASSRGLANRYNEQFF
>TRBV2|NA|TRBJ2-1|TRBD2
TGTGCCAGCACCCGGGGGGGACTAGCGGGACCCCTTAGGAGGAATGAGCAGTTCTTC
CASTRGGLAGPLRRNEQFF
>TRBV7-8|NA|TRBJ1-5|NA
TGTGCCAGCAGCTTAGTGGGGGGGGCGCAGATAAAACAGCCCCAGCATTTT
CASSLVGGAQIKQPQHF
>TRBV6-5|NA|TRBJ2-7|TRBD2
TGTGCCAGCAGTTACTTATGGGGGGGGTCCTACGAGCAGTACTTC
CASSYLWGGSYEQYF
>TRBV2|NA|TRBJ2-3|TRBD2
TGTGCCAGTAGCGGGATTTGGGGCACAGATACGCAGTATTTT
CASSGIWGTDTQYF
>TRBV4-2|NA|TRBJ2-2|NA
TGTGCCAGCAGCCAAGATAAGAGCTACAACACCGGGGAGCTGTTTTTT
CASSQDKSYNTGELFF
>TRBV28|NA|TRBJ2-7|NA
TGTGCCAGCGCACCCCTAGGGAGCTCCTACGAGCAGTACTTC
CASAPLGSSYEQYF
>TRBV19|NA|TRBJ1-1|NA
TGTGCCAGTAGTATCGGTGTAACTGAAGCTTTCTTT
CASSIGVTEAFF
>TRBV7-2|NA|TRBJ2-1|NA
TGTGCCAGCAGCTTAACAATATTCGGACAGAAGCAGTTCTTC
CASSLTIFGQKQFF
>TRBV5-5|NA|TRBJ2-7|NA
TGTGCCAGCAGCTCCGAGCCCAACTACTCCTACGAGCAGTACTTC
CASSSEPNYSYEQYF
>TRBV30|NA|TRBJ1-2|NA
TGTGCCTGGAGTGTACAAGGGGCCGGCTACACCTTC
CAWSVQGAGYTF
>TRBV6-1|NA|TRBJ2-2|NA
TGTGCCAGCTGGCGGGGCGCCGGGGAGCTGTTTTTT
CASWRGAGELFF
>TRBV9|NA|TRBJ1-3|NA
TGTGCCAGCAGCGTAGGGCTCCGGGGGGCCCCTGGAAACACCATATATTTT
CASSVGLRGAPGNTIYF
>TRBV5-4|NA|TRBJ2-2|TRBD2
TGTGCCAGCAGCTTACCTAGCGGGGCCGGGGAGCTGTTTTTT
CASSLPSGAGELFF
>TRBV11-2|NA|TRBJ2-3|TRBD2
TGTGCCAGCAGCTTACGGACTAGCGGGTTGCTAGATACGCAGTATTTT
CASSLRTSGLLDTQYF
>TRBV4-1|NA|TRBJ1-1|TRBD1
TGCGCCAGCAGCCAAGATCAGGGGGGCTTGGGTTTGGACACTGAAGCTTTCTTT
CASSQDQGGLGLDTEAFF
>TRBV5-4|NA|TRBJ2-5|NA
TGTGCCAGCAGCTTGGAGCCAGGGCGAAGAGAGACCCAGTACTTC
CASSLEPGRRETQYF